Below, 3 T cell receptor beta chains from the same sample are listed, as sequenced in a study of T cells after yellow fever vaccination. One entry per CDR3 protein, called by TCRdb with MiXCR from the 5' RACE reads. The table lists around 300,000 distinct CDR3 sequences, 13% of them singletons. The input for sequencing was CD4+ T cells sorted from PBMCs, taken 45 days after the yellow fever booster vaccination. These receptors were taken from a man aged 30-40 years who received the YFV17D yellow fever vaccine.

This clonotype appeared a few times. This chain uses TRBV7-9 with TRBJ2-3; no reliable D call. Per germline, CDR1 SEHNR and CDR2 FQNEAQ (reference sequence). The V end was cut by 1 base, the J end by 5 bases, with 10 bases between. CDR3 size: 14 residues. As DNA, the CDR3 is TGTGCCAGCAGCTTAGGTTCGGCTGGAGATACGCAGTATTTT. Its translation: CASSLGSAGDTQYF.

This clonotype was observed many times. The rearrangement links TRBV12-3 or TRBV12-4 to TRBJ2-2; D perhaps matches TRBD1 (6 bases). This CDR3 comprises 15 residues. V was trimmed by 5 bases and J by 5 bases, leaving 15 bases between them. The CDR3 sequence: CASSPWGQGTGELFF. CDR3 nucleotide sequence: TGTGCCAGCAGTCCGTGGGGGCAGGGGACCGGGGAGCTGTTTTTT.

This chain uses TRBV24-1 with TRBJ2-7; either TRBD1 or TRBD2 may supply D (6 bases each). Trimming removed 3 bases from V and 7 bases from J, with 24 bases in between. CDR1 is KGHDR, CDR2 SFDVKD, per germline. The CDR3 length is 17 residues. CDR3 bases: TGTGCCACCAGTGATGCCGGATCGGGGGACATTCACGGAGAGCAGTACTTC. It specifies CATSDAGSGDIHGEQYF.